This T cell receptor beta chain came from a study of cytomegalovirus exposure and HLA in healthy donors. 60 Vbeta and 13 Jbeta primers were used in PCR. Clones were sequenced by immunoSEQ multiplex PCR, and TCRdb holds only the in-frame ones, with some missing. The sample includes around 130,000 clones, over 75% of them seen just once. In the case of this clone: Its specificity is unknown.

The CDR3 loop spans 15 amino acids. General study points: Altogether, more than 150 TCR beta chains were recorded as cytomegalovirus-associated.

This TCR derives from a woman younger than 30 in good health and CMV-seronegative. This rearrangement joins TRBV12-2 to TRBJ2-5; the table names TRBD1, a call not compared with the DNA. With the DNA end fitting TRBJ2-7 better, the J assignment may be wrong. TRBV12-2 is annotated as a pseudogene. Sequenced material: PBMCs. The CDR3 coding sequence is TGTGCAAGTCGCTTAGCGGGGCCAGTAACCTACGAGCAGTACTTC. Translated: CASRLAGPVTYEQYF.